This is a list of T cell receptor beta chains from one sample in a study of blood T cell repertoires in COVID-19. This table comes from immunoSEQ multiplex PCR, and its TCRdb copy is limited to in-frame clones, with some not included. The data hold approximately 59,000 clones, with roughly three quarters observed a single time. The sample consisted of peripheral blood. The receptors stem from an elderly man with acute or convalescent COVID-19. The CDR3 runs from the conserved cysteine through the conserved F or W. D genes are given only for firm matches. The size of a clone is reported for some rows only, either as once, few or many, or as a class for expanded clones.

TGTGCCAGCAGCTCCTTAACAGGGAGTCAAGAGACCCAGTACTTC | CASSSLTGSQETQYF | TRBV7-6 | . | TRBJ2-5 | .
TGTGCCAGCAGTGAAGATGTCAGGTCCTACGAGCAGTACTTC | CASSEDVRSYEQYF | TRBV6-1 | . | TRBJ2-7 | .
TGTGCCAGCAGCTTACTAGGAGGGGCCACCTACGAGCAGTACTTC | CASSLLGGATYEQYF | TRBV7-3 | . | TRBJ2-7 | .
TGTGCCAGCAGCAGGGACAGGCGCTATGGCTACACCTTC | CASSRDRRYGYTF | TRBV5-4 | TRBD1 | TRBJ1-2 | .
TGCGCCAGCAGCCCTAGGCCACCCGGACTAGCGGGAGTAGAGACCCAGTACTTC | CASSPRPPGLAGVETQYF | TRBV4-3 | TRBD2 | TRBJ2-5 | .
TGTGCCAGCAGCCCAAGTCGGGACTACACAGATACGCAGTATTTT | CASSPSRDYTDTQYF | TRBV3-1/TRBV3-2 | TRBD2 | TRBJ2-3 | .
TGTGCCAGCAGCTTAGCACCTAGCGGAGTCCGGTACTTC | CASSLAPSGVRYF | TRBV7-2 | TRBD2 | TRBJ2-7 | .
TGTGCCAGCAGCGCGCGGCAAGAGACCCAGTACTTC | CASSARQETQYF | TRBV7-8 | . | TRBJ2-5 | .
TGTGCCAGCAGCCAAGAGGCCCACAACTATGGCTACACCTTC | CASSQEAHNYGYTF | TRBV14 | . | TRBJ1-2 | .
TGTGCCAGCAGCCCTGTCGGACTAGCGCCGACAGAGACCCAGTACTTC | CASSPVGLAPTETQYF | TRBV7-8 | TRBD2 | TRBJ2-5 | .
TGTGCCAGCAGCCAAGACCGGACAGGGGAGGAAAAACTGTTTTTT | CASSQDRTGEEKLFF | TRBV4-2 | TRBD1 | TRBJ1-4 | .
TGTGCCTGGGGGGCGGGTGGCAATCAGCCCCAGCATTTT | CAWGAGGNQPQHF | TRBV30 | . | TRBJ1-5 | few
TGTGCCAGCTCACCCTCCTTTGGGACAGGGGTCCCTGAAAAACTGTTTTTT | CASSPSFGTGVPEKLFF | TRBV18 | TRBD1 | TRBJ1-4 | .
TGTGCCAGCAGTACGGACAGAGATACGCAGTATTTT | CASSTDRDTQYF | TRBV2 | . | TRBJ2-3 | .
TGCGCCAGCAAACAGGGGTACGAGCAGTACTTC | CASKQGYEQYF | TRBV5-1 | TRBD1 | TRBJ2-7 | .
TGTGCCAGCAGCTTAGGGGCGGGGAGCACAGATACGCAGTATTTT | CASSLGAGSTDTQYF | TRBV11-2 | . | TRBJ2-3 | once
TGTGCCAGCAGCTATCACAAGGCTAGCGGGAGTCCCGGGGAGCTGTTTTTT | CASSYHKASGSPGELFF | TRBV21-1 | . | TRBJ2-2 | .
TGTGCCAGCTCACCACCGGGGGAGGGAAACACTGAAGCTTTCTTT | CASSPPGEGNTEAFF | TRBV18 | . | TRBJ1-1 | .
TGTGCCAGCAGCCCCCCTAAAAGCTCCTACAATGAGCAGTTCTTC | CASSPPKSSYNEQFF | TRBV7-2 | . | TRBJ2-1 | .
TGTGCCAGCCAGGGAATGAACACTGAAGCTTTCTTT | CASQGMNTEAFF | TRBV19 | . | TRBJ1-1 | .
TGTGCCAGTAGTATAGAACACCACTCCTACGAGCAGTACTTC | CASSIEHHSYEQYF | TRBV19 | . | TRBJ2-7 | .
TGTGCCACCAGTGATTCCCTAGCGGTCGGGCAGTTCTTC | CATSDSLAVGQFF | TRBV24-1 | TRBD2 | TRBJ2-1 | .
TGTGCCAGCTCACCCCAGGGCAGGGGCACTGAAGCTTTCTTT | CASSPQGRGTEAFF | TRBV18 | . | TRBJ1-1 | .
TGCAGTGCTAGTATTAACCCACCGGGACAGGGAACAGAGACCCAGTACTTC | CSASINPPGQGTETQYF | TRBV20-1 | TRBD1 | TRBJ2-5 | .
TGTGCCAGTAGTCATGCTGGGGATAGAGGGGAAAAACTGTTTTTT | CASSHAGDRGEKLFF | TRBV19 | . | TRBJ1-4 | .
TGTGCCATCAAGGTAGCGGGCCGGTTGGAGCAGTACTTC | CAIKVAGRLEQYF | TRBV10-3 | TRBD2 | TRBJ2-7 | .
TGTGCCAGCTCACCACCCCGGGGGGGAAACACAGATACGCAGTATTTT | CASSPPRGGNTDTQYF | TRBV18 | TRBD2 | TRBJ2-3 | .
TGTGCCAGCAGATCACGTGTTAGCTCCTACAATGAGCAGTTCTTC | CASRSRVSSYNEQFF | TRBV7-2 | . | TRBJ2-1 | .
TGTGCCACCGCCCCCGGACAGGTCTCCAATCAGCCCCAGCATTTT | CATAPGQVSNQPQHF | TRBV28 | TRBD1 | TRBJ1-5 | .
TGTGCCAGCAGCTTAGGAGGGTATTTTCGGGGCACCGGGGAGCTGTTTTTT | CASSLGGYFRGTGELFF | TRBV7-3 | . | TRBJ2-2 | once
TGTGCCAGCAGCACGTCGGCGGGAGTCTTCAATGAGCAGTTCTTC | CASSTSAGVFNEQFF | TRBV6-6 | TRBD2 | TRBJ2-1 | .
TGCGCCAGCAGCTTGGTTGACAGTTGGGCCGGGGAGCTGTTTTTT | CASSLVDSWAGELFF | TRBV5-1 | . | TRBJ2-2 | once
TGTGCCACCTTAGGAGGGCCGGGCACCGGGGAGCTGTTTTTT | CATLGGPGTGELFF | TRBV24-1 | . | TRBJ2-2 | .
TGCGCCAGCAGCTTATCATCCACAGGGCACGAGTACTTC | CASSLSSTGHEYF | TRBV5-1 | . | TRBJ2-4 | .
TGCGCCAGCAGCCAAGACCCACAGGGGACAGATACGCAGTATTTT | CASSQDPQGTDTQYF | TRBV4-3 | TRBD1 | TRBJ2-3 | few
TGCGCCAGCAGCCAAACAGGTCTCTATGGCTACACCTTC | CASSQTGLYGYTF | TRBV4-1 | . | TRBJ1-2 | once
TGTGCCAGCAGCTTAATCCCCCGCTACGAGCAGTACTTC | CASSLIPRYEQYF | TRBV7-2 | . | TRBJ2-7 | .
TGTGCCAGCAGCCGGAATAGCGGGGGGACCTACGAGCAGTACTTC | CASSRNSGGTYEQYF | TRBV11-2 | TRBD2 | TRBJ2-7 | .
TGTGCCATCAATCAGGGGGCATACACTGAAGCTTTCTTT | CAINQGAYTEAFF | TRBV10-3 | TRBD1 | TRBJ1-1 | .
TGTGCCACCAGCGTAGACAGGACTCAAGAGACCCAGTACTTC | CATSVDRTQETQYF | TRBV15 | . | TRBJ2-5 | .